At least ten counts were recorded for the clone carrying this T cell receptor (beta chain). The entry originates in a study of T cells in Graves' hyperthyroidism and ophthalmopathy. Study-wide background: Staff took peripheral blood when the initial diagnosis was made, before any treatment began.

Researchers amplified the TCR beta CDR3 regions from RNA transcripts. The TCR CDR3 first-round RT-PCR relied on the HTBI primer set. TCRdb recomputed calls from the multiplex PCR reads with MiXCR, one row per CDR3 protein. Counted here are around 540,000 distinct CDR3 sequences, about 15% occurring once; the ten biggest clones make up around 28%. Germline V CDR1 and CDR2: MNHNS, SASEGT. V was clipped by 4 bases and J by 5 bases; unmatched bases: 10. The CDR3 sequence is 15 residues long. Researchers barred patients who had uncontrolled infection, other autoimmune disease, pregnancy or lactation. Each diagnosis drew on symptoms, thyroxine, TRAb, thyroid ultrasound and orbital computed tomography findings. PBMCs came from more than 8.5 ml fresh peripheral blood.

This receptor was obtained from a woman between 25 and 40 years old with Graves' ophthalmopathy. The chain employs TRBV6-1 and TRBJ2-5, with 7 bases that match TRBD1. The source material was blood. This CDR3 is CASSVLTGSGETQYF. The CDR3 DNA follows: TGTGCCAGCAGTGTATTGACAGGGAGTGGCGAGACCCAGTACTTC.